This T cell receptor (beta chain) originates from a study of identical twins. Germline CDR1 LGHNA, CDR2 YSLEER. The V end lost 0 bases, the J end lost 0 bases, and 17 bases lay between the germline ends. The CDR3 loop spans 18 amino acids. One entry per CDR3 protein, called by TCRdb with MiXCR from the 5' RACE reads. The sample consists of over 600,000 distinct CDR3 sequences, roughly 20% of them appearing once. These data were also reused for a study on T cells expressing NK-cell markers.

The sequencing sample was made of PBMCs. The receptor was isolated from a woman aged 18 to 35 in good health. The chain combines TRBV4-3 with TRBJ2-5, with D possibly being TRBD1 (6 bases). The CDR3 nucleotides are TGCGCCAGCAGCCAAGATTGGCAGGGGACAACGTACCAAGAGACCCAGTACTTC. Amino acid sequence: CASSQDWQGTTYQETQYF.